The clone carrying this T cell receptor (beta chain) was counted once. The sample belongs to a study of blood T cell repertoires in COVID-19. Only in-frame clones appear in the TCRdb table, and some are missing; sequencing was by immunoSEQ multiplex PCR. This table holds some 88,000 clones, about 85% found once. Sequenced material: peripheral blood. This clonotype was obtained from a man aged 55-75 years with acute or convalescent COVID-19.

The chain's CDR3 is CASSSAGDSGELFF. For the CDR3, the DNA is TGTGCCAGCAGCTCCGCAGGGGATTCCGGGGAGCTGTTTTTT. The gene calls are TRBV5-5 and TRBJ2-2; the D gene is possibly TRBD1 (6 bases). The V and J ends lost 3 bases and 6 bases respectively, with 12 bases between them. From germline, CDR1 is SGHKS and CDR2 YYEKEE (reference sequence). The CDR3 is made up of 14 amino acids.